This T cell receptor (beta chain) comes out of a study of T cells in women clearing cervical HPV infection. CDR1 is SNHLY and CDR2 is FYNNEI in the germline V gene. V lost 6 bases, J lost 1 base, and 9 bases lay in between. This CDR3 contains 13 residues. The data were produced by immunoSEQ multiplex PCR, yet TCRdb's version contains in-frame clones alone and is incomplete. This sample's clone table lists under 25,000 clones. Regarding this clone: The sequence runs out 3 residues before the end of the CDR3; the remainder is reconstructed from the germline J gene.

The chain employs TRBV2 and TRBJ1-2; D is unclear. Sequenced input: blood buffy coat. The clonotype originates from a woman between 18 and 69 years old with a cervical HPV16 infection that either progressed to CIN3+ or cleared (not recorded which). The DNA read from the CDR3 is TGTGCCAGCAGCTCGGACTATAACTATGGC. Translation: CASSSDYNYG. From start to end, the CDR3 is CASSSDYNYGYTF.